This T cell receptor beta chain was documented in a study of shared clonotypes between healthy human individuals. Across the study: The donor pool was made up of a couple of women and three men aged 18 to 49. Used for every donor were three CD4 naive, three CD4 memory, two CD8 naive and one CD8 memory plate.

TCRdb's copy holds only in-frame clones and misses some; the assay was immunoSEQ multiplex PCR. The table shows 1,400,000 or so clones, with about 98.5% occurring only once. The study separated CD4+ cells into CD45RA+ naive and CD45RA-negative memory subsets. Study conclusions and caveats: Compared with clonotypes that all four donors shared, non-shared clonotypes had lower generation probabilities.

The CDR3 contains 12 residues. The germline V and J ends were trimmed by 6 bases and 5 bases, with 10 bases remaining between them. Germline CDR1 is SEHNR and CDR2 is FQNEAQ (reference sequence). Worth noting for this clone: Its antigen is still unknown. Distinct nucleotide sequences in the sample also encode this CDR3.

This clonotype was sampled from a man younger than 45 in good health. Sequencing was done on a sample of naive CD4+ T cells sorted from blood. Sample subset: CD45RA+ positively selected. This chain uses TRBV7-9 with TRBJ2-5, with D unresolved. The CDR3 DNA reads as TGTGCCAGCAGTTCCCCTGGTGAGACCCAGTACTTC. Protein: CASSSPGETQYF.